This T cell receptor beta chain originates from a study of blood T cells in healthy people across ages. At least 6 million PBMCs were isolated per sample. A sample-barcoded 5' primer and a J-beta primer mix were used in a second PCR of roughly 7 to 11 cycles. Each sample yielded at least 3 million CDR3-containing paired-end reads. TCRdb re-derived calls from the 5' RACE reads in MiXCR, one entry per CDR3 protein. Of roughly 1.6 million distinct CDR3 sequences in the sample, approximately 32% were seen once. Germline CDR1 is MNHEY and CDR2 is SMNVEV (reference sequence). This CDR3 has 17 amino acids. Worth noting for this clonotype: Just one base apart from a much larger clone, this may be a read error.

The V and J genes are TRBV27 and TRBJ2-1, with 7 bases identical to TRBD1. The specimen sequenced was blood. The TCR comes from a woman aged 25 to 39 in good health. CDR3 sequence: CASSTLPTGSSCNEQFF. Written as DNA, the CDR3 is TGTGCCAGCAGTACCTTACCGACAGGGAGCTCCTGCAATGAGCAGTTCTTC.